Described below is a single TCR beta chain sequence and its context. This CDR3 region has 13 residues. V lost 7 bases, J lost 3 bases, and 6 bases stayed unmatched. The data are from a study of T cell responses to AZD1222 COVID-19 vaccine. Data came from immunoSEQ multiplex PCR; TCRdb stores just in-frame clones and leaves some out. The data contain more than 110,000 clones, 80% to 90% of them singletons. The sequencing used peripheral blood, collected on day 0 of AZD1222 vaccination. The sequence was collected from an adult in good health. The V and J genes are TRBV12-3 or TRBV12-4 and TRBJ2-7, with 7 bases fitting TRBD1. The CDR3 coding sequence is TGTGCCAGCAAGGTGGGACAGCACTACGAGCAGTACTTC. Translating gives CASKVGQHYEQYF.